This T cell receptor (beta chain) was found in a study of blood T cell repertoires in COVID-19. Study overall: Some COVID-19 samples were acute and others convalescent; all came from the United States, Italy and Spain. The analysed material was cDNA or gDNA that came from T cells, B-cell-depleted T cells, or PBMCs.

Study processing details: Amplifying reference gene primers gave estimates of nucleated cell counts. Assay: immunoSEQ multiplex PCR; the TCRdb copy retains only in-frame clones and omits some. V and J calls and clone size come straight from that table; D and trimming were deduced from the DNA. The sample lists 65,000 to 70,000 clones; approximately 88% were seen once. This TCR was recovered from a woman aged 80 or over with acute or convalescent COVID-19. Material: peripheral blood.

DNA for the CDR3: TGTGCCACCGCCTTGGGGCTTGCAGATACGCAGTATTTT. As protein: CATALGLADTQYF. The genes are TRBV6-5 and TRBJ2-3, with D perhaps matching TRBD1 (5 bases). The CDR3 extends over 13 amino acids. Trimming stripped 10 bases from V and 4 bases from J, with 15 bases between. Germline V lookup: CDR1 MNHEY, CDR2 SVGAGI.